The 18 T cell receptor beta chains reported below all come from one sample, sequenced in a study of T cells after yellow fever vaccination. TCRdb re-derived calls from the 5' RACE reads in MiXCR, one entry per CDR3 protein. The sample lists about 120,000 distinct CDR3 sequences, approximately 8.4% seen once, with 40% in the top ten. The sequenced sample was CD8+ T cells sorted from PBMCs, obtained on the day of the yellow fever booster vaccination. Every receptor here comes from a man between 18 and 35 years old who received the YFV17D yellow fever vaccine.

The chain links TRBV7-9 to TRBJ2-5; tentative D call: TRBD2 (5 bases). Looked up from germline, CDR1 is SEHNR and CDR2 is FQNEAQ (reference sequence). CDR3 length equals 13 residues. The V end was cut by 3 bases, the J end by 5 bases, with 10 bases between. CDR3 in DNA: TGTGCCAGCAGCTTCACTAGGGTGGAGACCCAGTACTTC. This gives the protein CASSFTRVETQYF.

The chain recombines TRBV4-1 with TRBJ2-5; D may match TRBD1 or TRBD2 (5 bases each). The germline V gene has CDR1 MGHRA and CDR2 YSYEKL. V was clipped by 1 base and J by 7 bases, with 13 bases between them. The CDR3 sequence is 14 residues long. The CDR3 DNA sequence: TGCGCCAGCAGCCAAGGAGGGACGTTATGGACCCAGTACTTC. It specifies CASSQGGTLWTQYF.

The chain employs TRBV12-3 or TRBV12-4 and TRBJ2-1, with a possible D match to TRBD1 (5 bases). V lost 7 bases, J lost 9 bases, and 19 bases lay in between. The CDR3 is made up of 14 amino acids. This CDR3 reads CASNEGDFMGEQFF. In DNA form, the CDR3 reads TGTGCCAGCAATGAAGGGGATTTCATGGGTGAGCAGTTCTTC.

This clonotype came up a few times. The CDR3: CASSYSIFIAGTGGYTF. Here the CDR3 DNA reads TGTGCCAGCAGTTACTCGATTTTCATAGCGGGGACGGGTGGCTACACCTTC. This rearrangement joins TRBV6-5 to TRBJ1-2, with a possible D match to TRBD1 (5 bases). The V gene's germline CDR1 is MNHEY and CDR2 SVGAGI. CDR3 size: 17 residues. The germline V and J ends were trimmed by 0 bases and 7 bases, with 21 bases remaining between them.

This clonotype showed up just a few times. This rearrangement joins TRBV27 to TRBJ2-3, with D perhaps matching TRBD1 (6 bases). Trimming pared 6 bases from V and 0 bases from J, leaving 13 bases between. The CDR3 is 15 amino acids. Germline V gene lookup returns CDR1 MNHEY and CDR2 SMNVEV (reference sequence). The CDR3 nucleotides read TGTGCCAGCAGCCGCGGACAGTTTAGCACAGATACGCAGTATTTT. Translated: CASSRGQFSTDTQYF.

The chain joins TRBV5-1 to TRBJ2-7, with unresolved D. The CDR3 is 15 amino acids. Germline CDR1 and CDR2: SGHRS and YFSETQ. Between the trimmed V and J ends, which lost 0 bases and 0 bases, there was a span of 10 bases. The CDR3 region is CASSLEAGSSYEQYV. DNA of the CDR3: TGCGCCAGCAGCTTGGAGGCTGGCAGCTCCTACGAGCAGTACGTC.

Regarding this clonotype: One end of the junction varies from germline; a read error may be responsible. The genes are TRBV11-1 and TRBJ2-7; 12 bases align to TRBD1. CDR3 length: 13 residues. The germline V gene has CDR1 SGHAT and CDR2 FQDESV (reference sequence). The CDR3 spells CASGDPGQGAKRF. CDR3 DNA sequence: TGTGCCAGCGGAGACCCGGGACAGGGGGCGAAGCGTTTC.

The rearrangement uses TRBV5-1 and TRBJ1-1; a weak D match, TRBD1 (6 bases). The CDR3 is made up of 15 amino acids. Germline V gives CDR1 SGHRS, CDR2 YFSETQ. V was trimmed by 2 bases and J by 0 bases, leaving 11 bases between them. The CDR3 bases are TGCGCCAGCAGCTTCATGGAGGGGGTGAACACTGAAGCTTTCTTT. This gives the protein CASSFMEGVNTEAFF.

The J gene is TRBJ2-1, the V gene TRBV9; 11 bases fit TRBD2. This CDR3 spans 17 amino acids. J was trimmed by 6 bases and V by 4 bases; bases with no gene match: 12. Germline values: CDR1 SGDLS, CDR2 YYNGEE. As DNA, the CDR3 is TGTGCCAGCAGCACGTACCCGCTAGCGGGGGGCGGCAATGAGCAGTTCTTC. Protein: CASSTYPLAGGGNEQFF.

This chain joins TRBV27 and TRBJ1-1, with TRBD1 matching 7 bases. Trimming removed 2 bases from V and 4 bases from J; junction bases left unmatched: 7. CDR3 length: 15 amino acids. Per the germline V gene, CDR1 is MNHEY and CDR2 is SMNVEV (reference sequence). The CDR3 reads CASSLTLTGITEAFF. The CDR3 nucleotides are TGTGCCAGCAGTTTAACCCTGACAGGGATCACTGAAGCTTTCTTT.

The chain recombines TRBV4-1 with TRBJ1-1; D gene unclear. Germline CDR1 is MGHRA and CDR2 is YSYEKL. The CDR3 covers 13 residues. Trimming removed 8 bases from V and 1 base from J, with 11 bases in between. The CDR3 nucleotides are TGCGCCAGCGCGGGCTCAGGGAACACTGAAGCTTTCTTT. Translating gives CASAGSGNTEAFF.

This chain joins TRBV29-1 and TRBJ1-3, with TRBD1 matching over 10 bases. The J segment lost 4 bases and the V segment lost 6 bases, leaving 6 bases of the junction unmatched. From germline, CDR1 is SQVTM and CDR2 ANQGSEA. CDR3 length: 14 amino acids. DNA for the CDR3: TGCAGCGTGGGACAGGGGTTCTCGGGAAACACCATATATTTT. As protein: CSVGQGFSGNTIYF.

This clonotype was counted only a few times. V gene TRBV4-2 combines with J gene TRBJ2-7; TRBD2 matches 12 bases. V gave up 2 bases and J gave up 2 bases; unmatched junction bases: 10. This CDR3 contains 18 residues. Germline CDR1 reads LGHNA; CDR2 reads YNFKEQ. The CDR3 DNA reads as TGTGCCAGCAGCCAAACGACTAGCGGGGGCCCTTATGCCTACGAGCAGTACTTC. This gives the protein CASSQTTSGGPYAYEQYF.

The genes are TRBV28 and TRBJ2-3; 8 bases match TRBD2. The CDR3 has 15 amino acids. Germline V gene sequence: CDR1 MDHEN, CDR2 SYDVKM. V lost 1 base to trimming and J lost 6 bases; unmatched junction nucleotides: 6. Here the CDR3 reads CASSLFTSGRDTQYF. For the CDR3, the DNA is TGTGCCAGCAGTTTATTCACTAGCGGCCGTGATACGCAGTATTTT.

The chain joins TRBV4-1 to TRBJ2-2; D not resolved. The germline V and J ends were trimmed by 0 bases and 1 base, with 6 bases remaining between them. This CDR3 region has 15 residues. Germline V lookup: CDR1 MGHRA, CDR2 YSYEKL. Written as DNA, the CDR3 is TGCGCCAGCAGCCAAGAAGCACTGAACACCGGGGAGCTGTTTTTT. As protein: CASSQEALNTGELFF.

This clonotype turned up a few times. The chain links TRBV5-5 to TRBJ1-6; D ambiguous. The CDR3 sequence is 17 residues long. The germline V gene encodes CDR1 SGHKS and CDR2 YYEKEE (reference sequence). The ends were cut back, 1 base at V and 0 bases at J, with 11 bases in the middle. CDR3 loop: CASSLSLPSSYNSPLHF. DNA for the CDR3: TGTGCCAGCAGCTTGTCCTTGCCGAGCTCCTATAATTCACCCCTCCACTTT. The variable domain in full, with the rest retrieved from reference TRBV5-5 and TRBJ1-6, is DAGVTQSPTHLIKTRGQQVTLRCSPISGHKSVSWYQQVLGQGPQFIFQYYEKEERGRGNFPDRFSARQFPNYSSELNVNALLLGDSALYLCASSLSLPSSYNSPLHFGNGTRLTVT.

The sample holds many counts of this clonotype. The chain has TRBV20-1 and TRBJ1-1; D is possibly TRBD1 (6 bases). Per germline, CDR1 DFQATT and CDR2 SNEGSKA (reference sequence). The CDR3 length is 13 residues. The V and J ends lost 7 bases and 4 bases respectively, with 16 bases between them. The CDR3 here is CSVRAGGGTEAFF. CDR3 in DNA: TGCAGTGTCAGAGCGGGGGGCGGCACTGAAGCTTTCTTT.

A few counts support this clonotype. The chain couples TRBV7-9 to TRBJ2-2, with D possibly called TRBD1 or TRBD2 (5 bases each). This CDR3 is built from 13 residues. The germline CDR1 and CDR2 sequences are SEHNR and FQNEAQ (reference sequence). V was clipped by 5 bases and J by 6 bases, with 10 bases between them. CDR3 residues: CASSLGPSGELFF. The DNA for the CDR3 is TGTGCCAGCAGCCTGGGACCCTCCGGGGAGCTGTTTTTT.